The clone carrying this T cell receptor beta chain was observed once. These data are taken from a study of blood T cell repertoires in COVID-19. Study-level information: T cells, B-cell-depleted T cells, or PBMCs supplied cDNA or gDNA.

In the source study's methods: It was from reference gene primer amplification that nucleated cell counts were estimated. Sequenced by immunoSEQ multiplex PCR; TCRdb stores in-frame clones only, minus some. The V and J calls and clone size were taken over from that table, and D and trimming were inferred from the DNA. The table has a few hundred thousand clones, around 90% seen once; the top ten hold 2% to 3%. V lost 0 bases and J lost 4; bases outside the gene matches: 0. Germline lookup yields CDR1 MNHEY and CDR2 SVGEGT. The CDR3 consists of 14 residues. V and J are TRBV6-2 or TRBV6-3 and TRBJ2-1; the match to TRBD1 covers 7 bases. The receptor comes from a man between 18 and 29 years old with active or convalescent COVID-19. Sequenced: peripheral blood. The CDR3 loop is CASSYSQGYNEQFF. DNA of the CDR3: TGTGCCAGCAGTTACTCACAGGGGTACAATGAGCAGTTCTTC.